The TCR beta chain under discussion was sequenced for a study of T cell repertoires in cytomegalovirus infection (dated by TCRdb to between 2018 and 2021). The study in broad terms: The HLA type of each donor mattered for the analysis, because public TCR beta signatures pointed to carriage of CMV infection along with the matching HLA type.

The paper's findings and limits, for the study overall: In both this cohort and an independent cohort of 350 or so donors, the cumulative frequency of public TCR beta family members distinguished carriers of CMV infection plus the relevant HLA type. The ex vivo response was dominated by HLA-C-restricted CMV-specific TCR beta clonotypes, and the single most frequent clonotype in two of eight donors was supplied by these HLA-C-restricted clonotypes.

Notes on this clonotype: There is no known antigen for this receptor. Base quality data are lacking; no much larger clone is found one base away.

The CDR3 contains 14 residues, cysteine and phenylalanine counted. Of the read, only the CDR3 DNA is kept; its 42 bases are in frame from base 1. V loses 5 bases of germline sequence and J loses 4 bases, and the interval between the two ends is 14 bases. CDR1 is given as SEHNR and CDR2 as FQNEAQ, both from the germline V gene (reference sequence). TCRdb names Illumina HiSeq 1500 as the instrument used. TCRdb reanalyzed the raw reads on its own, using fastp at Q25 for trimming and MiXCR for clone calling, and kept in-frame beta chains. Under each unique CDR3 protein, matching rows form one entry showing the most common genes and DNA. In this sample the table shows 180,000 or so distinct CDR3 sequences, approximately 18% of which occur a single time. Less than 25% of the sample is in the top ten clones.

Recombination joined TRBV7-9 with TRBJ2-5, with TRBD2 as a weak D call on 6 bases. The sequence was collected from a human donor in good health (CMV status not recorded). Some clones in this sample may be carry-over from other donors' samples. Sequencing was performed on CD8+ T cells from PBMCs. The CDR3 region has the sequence CASSPPSAGETQYF. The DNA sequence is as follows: TGTGCCAGCAGCCCACCTAGCGCGGGAGAGACCCAGTACTTC.